This TCR beta chain was profiled in a study of monozygotic twins with inflammatory bowel disease. Study-wide points: Healthy twins shared more clonotypes with others than IBD patients, most markedly active ones.

With respect to this clonotype: Its antigen is unidentified.

Reanalyzing the 5' RACE reads, TCRdb keeps one entry per CDR3 protein, without DNA. The sample table includes about 160,000 distinct CDR3 sequences. The CDR3 has 14 amino acids. Per the germline V gene, CDR1 is SGDLS and CDR2 is YYNGEE. The clonotype comes from a human donor with ulcerative colitis or Crohn's disease, or a healthy co-twin of an affected twin (not recorded which). This chain links TRBV9 with TRBJ2-1. Specimen: blood. The CDR3 sequence is CASSADLGYNEQFF.